The text below deals with one TCR beta chain. The target antigen is unknown. There were likely unrecorded immune exposures, though donors were nominally healthy when sampled. This sample was included in a study of cytomegalovirus exposure and HLA in healthy donors. Amplification used 60 Vbeta primers and 13 Jbeta primers. Some clones are missing from TCRdb's copy, which holds only in-frame ones; the method was immunoSEQ multiplex PCR. Of about 150,000 clones in the sample, roughly 62% are singletons; the top ten hold around 2%. Germline V gene data show CDR1 as MNHNS and CDR2 as SASEGT. V was shortened by 1 base and J by 0 bases, with 10 bases between the two germline ends. The CDR3 is 15 amino acids. Study results and caveats: From TCR beta sequences, most subjects' HLA-A and HLA-B alleles were reportedly predicted accurately. DRB1 had the most TCR associations and HLA-C the fewest, a later analysis found, with rates varying by HLA locus. The records held CMV serostatus as the only immune exposure information.

The chain uses TRBV6-1 and TRBJ2-7, with unresolved D. The sequencing sample was made of PBMCs. The receptor was isolated from a male donor in good health and CMV-seronegative. CDR3 sequence (DNA): TGTGCCAGCAGTGAAGGGTCTACCCGCTCCTACGAGCAGTACTTC. The encoded protein is CASSEGSTRSYEQYF.